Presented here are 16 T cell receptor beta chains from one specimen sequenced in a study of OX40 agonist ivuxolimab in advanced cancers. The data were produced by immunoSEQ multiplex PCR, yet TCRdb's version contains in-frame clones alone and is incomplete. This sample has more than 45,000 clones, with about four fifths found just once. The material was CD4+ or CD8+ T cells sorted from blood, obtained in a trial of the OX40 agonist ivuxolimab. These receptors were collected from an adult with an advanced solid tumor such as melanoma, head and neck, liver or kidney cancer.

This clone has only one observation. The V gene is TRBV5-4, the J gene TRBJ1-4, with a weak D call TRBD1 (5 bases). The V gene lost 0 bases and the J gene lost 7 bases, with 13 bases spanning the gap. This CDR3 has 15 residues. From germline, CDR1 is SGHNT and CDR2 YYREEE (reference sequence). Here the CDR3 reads CASSLEEGRGEKLFF. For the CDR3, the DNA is TGTGCCAGCAGCTTGGAAGAGGGGCGCGGTGAAAAACTGTTTTTT.

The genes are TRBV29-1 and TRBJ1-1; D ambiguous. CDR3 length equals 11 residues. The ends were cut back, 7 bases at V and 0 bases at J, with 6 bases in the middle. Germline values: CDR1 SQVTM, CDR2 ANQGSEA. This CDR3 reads CSAGVNTEAFF. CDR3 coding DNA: TGCAGCGCTGGGGTGAACACTGAAGCTTTCTTT.

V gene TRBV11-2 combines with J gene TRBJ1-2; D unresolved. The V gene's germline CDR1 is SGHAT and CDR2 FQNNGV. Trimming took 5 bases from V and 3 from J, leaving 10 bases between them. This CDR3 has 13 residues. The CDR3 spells CASSPTPDYGYTF. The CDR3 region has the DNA TGTGCCAGCAGCCCAACTCCCGACTATGGCTACACCTTC.

CDR3 in DNA: TGTGCCAGCACCACGGACAGGTCGACGAAGCAGTACTTC. This translates into CASTTDRSTKQYF. The chain employs TRBV5-4 and TRBJ2-7; 7 bases fit TRBD1. V was pared by 6 bases and J by 8 bases, with 11 bases of the junction left unmatched. This CDR3 comprises 13 residues. Germline V CDR1 and CDR2: SGHNT, YYREEE (reference sequence).

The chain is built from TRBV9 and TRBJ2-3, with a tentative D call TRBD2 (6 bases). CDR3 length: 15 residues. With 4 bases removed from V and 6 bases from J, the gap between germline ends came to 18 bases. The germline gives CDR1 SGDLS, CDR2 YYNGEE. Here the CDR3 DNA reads TGTGCCAGCAGCCCTCGTGGGGGGTTGGGGGATACGCAGTATTTT. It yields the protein CASSPRGGLGDTQYF.

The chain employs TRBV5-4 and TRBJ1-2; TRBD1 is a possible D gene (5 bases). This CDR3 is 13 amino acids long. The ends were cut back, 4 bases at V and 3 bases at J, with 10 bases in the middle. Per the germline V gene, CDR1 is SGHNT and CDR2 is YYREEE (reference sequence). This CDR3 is CASSQPRDYGYTF. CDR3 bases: TGTGCCAGCAGCCAACCCAGGGACTATGGCTACACCTTC.

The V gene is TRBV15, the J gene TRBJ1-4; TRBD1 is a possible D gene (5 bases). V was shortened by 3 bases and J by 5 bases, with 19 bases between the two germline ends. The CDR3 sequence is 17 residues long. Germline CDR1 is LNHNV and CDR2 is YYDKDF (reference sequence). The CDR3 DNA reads TGTGCCACCAGCAGCCGGGGGTGGGGGGAACGGAATGAAAAACTGTTTTTT. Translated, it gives CATSSRGWGERNEKLFF.

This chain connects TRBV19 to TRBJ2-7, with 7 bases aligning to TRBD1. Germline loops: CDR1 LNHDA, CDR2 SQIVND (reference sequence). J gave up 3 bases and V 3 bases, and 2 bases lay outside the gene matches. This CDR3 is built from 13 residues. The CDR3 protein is CASSMAGGYEQYF. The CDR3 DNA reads TGTGCCAGTAGTATGGCAGGGGGCTACGAGCAGTACTTC.

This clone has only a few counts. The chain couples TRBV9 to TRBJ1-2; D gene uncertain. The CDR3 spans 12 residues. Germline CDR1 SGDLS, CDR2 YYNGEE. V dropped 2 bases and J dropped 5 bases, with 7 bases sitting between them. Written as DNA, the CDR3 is TGTGCCAGCAGCGTGGGAGGGTATGGCTACACCTTC. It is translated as CASSVGGYGYTF.

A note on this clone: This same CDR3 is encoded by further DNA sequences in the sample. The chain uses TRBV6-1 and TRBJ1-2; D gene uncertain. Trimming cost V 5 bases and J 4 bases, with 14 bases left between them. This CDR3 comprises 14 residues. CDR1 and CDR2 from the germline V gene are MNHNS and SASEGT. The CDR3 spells CASSNRVGVYGYTF. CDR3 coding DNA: TGTGCCAGCAGTAATAGGGTTGGGGTCTATGGCTACACCTTC.

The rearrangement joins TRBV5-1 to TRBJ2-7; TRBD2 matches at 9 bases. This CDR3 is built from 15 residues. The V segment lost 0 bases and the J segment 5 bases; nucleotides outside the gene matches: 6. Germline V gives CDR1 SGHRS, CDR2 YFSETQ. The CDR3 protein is CASSLVGGRVDEQYF. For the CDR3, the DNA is TGCGCCAGCAGCTTGGTTGGCGGGAGGGTGGACGAGCAGTACTTC.

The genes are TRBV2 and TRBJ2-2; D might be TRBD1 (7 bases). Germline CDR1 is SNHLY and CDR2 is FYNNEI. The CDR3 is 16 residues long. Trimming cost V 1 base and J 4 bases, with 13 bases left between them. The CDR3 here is CASSEERQGGTGELFF. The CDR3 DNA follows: TGTGCCAGCAGTGAAGAAAGACAGGGAGGCACCGGGGAGCTGTTTTTT.

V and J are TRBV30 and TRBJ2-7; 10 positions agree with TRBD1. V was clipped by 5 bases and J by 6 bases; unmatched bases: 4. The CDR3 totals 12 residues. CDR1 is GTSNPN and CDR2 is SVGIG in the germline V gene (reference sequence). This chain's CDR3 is CAWGDRGLEQYF. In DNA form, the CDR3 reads TGTGCCTGGGGGGACAGGGGCCTCGAGCAGTACTTC.

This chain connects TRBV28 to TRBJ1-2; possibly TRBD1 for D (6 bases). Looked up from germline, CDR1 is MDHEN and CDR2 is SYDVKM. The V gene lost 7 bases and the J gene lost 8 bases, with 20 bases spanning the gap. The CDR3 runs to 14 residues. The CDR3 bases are TGTGCCAGCACCGAAGCCGGGACAACAAAGGGCTACACCTTC. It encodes CASTEAGTTKGYTF.

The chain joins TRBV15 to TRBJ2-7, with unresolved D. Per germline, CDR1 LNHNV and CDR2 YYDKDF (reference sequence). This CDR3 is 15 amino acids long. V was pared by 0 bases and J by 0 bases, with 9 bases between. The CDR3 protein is CATSRDQVDSYEQYF. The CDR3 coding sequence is TGTGCCACCAGCAGAGATCAGGTGGACTCCTACGAGCAGTACTTC.

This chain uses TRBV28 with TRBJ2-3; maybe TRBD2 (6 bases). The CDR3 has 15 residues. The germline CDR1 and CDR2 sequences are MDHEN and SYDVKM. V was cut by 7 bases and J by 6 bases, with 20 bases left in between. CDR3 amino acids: CASISSGGAGDTQYF. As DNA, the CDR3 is TGTGCCAGCATATCCAGCGGAGGTGCGGGGGATACGCAGTATTTT. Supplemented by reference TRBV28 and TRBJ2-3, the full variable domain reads DVKVTQSSRYLVKRTGEKVFLECVQDMDHENMFWYRQDPGLGLRLIYFSYDVKMKEKGDIPEGYSVSREKKERFSLILESASTNQTSMYLCASISSGGAGDTQYFGPGTRLTVL.